The entry below describes one T cell receptor (beta chain). Only in-frame clones appear in the TCRdb table, and some are missing; sequencing was by immunoSEQ multiplex PCR. The table records tens of thousands of clones, just over 90% of them present only once. This specimen belongs to a study of technical replicates of blood from a handful of donors. This CDR3 has 13 residues. Germline loops: CDR1 KGHSY, CDR2 FQNENV. V lost 3 bases, J lost 1 base, and 6 bases lay in between. Sequencing input: T cells isolated from PBMCs. V usage is TRBV16 and J usage is TRBJ1-1, with D unclear. This TCR was sampled from a human donor in good health. The CDR3 loop is CASSHVRNTEAFF. The CDR3 DNA sequence: TGTGCCAGCAGCCACGTTCGGAACACTGAAGCTTTCTTT. Based on the CDR3 plus reference TRBV16 and TRBJ1-1, the full variable domain is GEEVAQTPKHLVRGEGQKAKLYCAPIKGHSYVFWYQQVLKNEFKFLISFQNENVFDETGMPKERFSAKCLPNSPCSLEIQATKLEDSAVYFCASSHVRNTEAFFGQGTRLTVV.